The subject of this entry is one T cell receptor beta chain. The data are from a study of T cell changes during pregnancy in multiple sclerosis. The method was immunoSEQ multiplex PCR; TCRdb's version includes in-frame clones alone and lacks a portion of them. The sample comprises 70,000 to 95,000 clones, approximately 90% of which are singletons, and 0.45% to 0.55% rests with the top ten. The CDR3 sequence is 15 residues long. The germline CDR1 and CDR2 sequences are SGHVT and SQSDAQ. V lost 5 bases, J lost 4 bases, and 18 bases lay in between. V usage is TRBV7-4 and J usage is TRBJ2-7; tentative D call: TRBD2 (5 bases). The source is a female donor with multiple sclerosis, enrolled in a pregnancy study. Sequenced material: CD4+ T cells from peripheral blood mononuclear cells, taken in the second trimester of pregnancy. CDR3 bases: TGTGCCAGCAGCCTCCCAAGAGTCGAGGGATACGAGCAGTACTTC. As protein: CASSLPRVEGYEQYF.